Included here is one TCR beta chain sequence, with context. The data derive from a study of STAT5B mutations in CD4+ large granular lymphocyte leukemia. CDR3 length: 16 amino acids. Germline assignment: CDR1 LNHNV and CDR2 YYDKDF (reference sequence). The V end was cut by 3 bases, the J end by 1 base, with 16 bases between. The repertoire was sequenced with immunoSEQ multiplex PCR; TCRdb's copy has only in-frame clones and lacks some. The data show about 30,000 clones, roughly two thirds seen once. The V gene is TRBV15, the J gene TRBJ2-7; D is perhaps TRBD2 (5 bases). This sequence originates from a human donor in good health. The sample comprised CD4+ T cells from blood buffy coats. The CDR3 coding sequence is TGTGCCACCAGCAGCCCCGGGGAGTTGGGGTCCTACGAGCAGTACTTC. Amino acids: CATSSPGELGSYEQYF.